This TCR beta chain emerged from a study of T-cell reconstitution after alpha-beta-depleted transplantation in children. During its preparation, the TCRbeta library received unique molecular identifiers. TCRdb passed the PCR reads through MiXCR, listing each CDR3 protein once. The repertoire holds fewer than 750,000 distinct CDR3 sequences, with under 25% as singletons. This clonotype came up many times. Germline V CDR1 and CDR2: SQVTM, ANQGSEA. This CDR3 has 10 amino acids. Between the trimmed V and J ends, which lost 4 bases and 8 bases, there was a span of 6 bases. The V and J genes are TRBV29-1 and TRBJ2-1, with D hard to call. Sequencing was performed on PBMCs, mostly from graft donor cells, taken 360 days after TCRalphabeta/CD19-depleted stem cell transplant. The clonotype was recovered from a boy under two years old who had a stem cell transplant for acute myeloid leukemia, so the T cells may come from the graft donor. The DNA for the CDR3 is TGCAGCGTTGTCGGCGATGAGCAGTTCTTC. Translating it yields CSVVGDEQFF.